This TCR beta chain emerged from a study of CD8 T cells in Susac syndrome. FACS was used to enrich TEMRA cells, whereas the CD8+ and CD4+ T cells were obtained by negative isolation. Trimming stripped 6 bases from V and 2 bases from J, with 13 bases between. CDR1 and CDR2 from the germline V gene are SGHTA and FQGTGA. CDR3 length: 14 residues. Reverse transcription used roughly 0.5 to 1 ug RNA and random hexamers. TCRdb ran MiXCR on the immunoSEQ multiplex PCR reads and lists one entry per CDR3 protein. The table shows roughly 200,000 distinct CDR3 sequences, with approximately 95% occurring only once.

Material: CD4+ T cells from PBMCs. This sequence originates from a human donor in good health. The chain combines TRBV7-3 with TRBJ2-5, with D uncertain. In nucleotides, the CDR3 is TGTGCCAGCAGTCCAGTCCCCGGGCAAGAGACCCAGTACTTC. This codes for CASSPVPGQETQYF.